These 14 T cell receptor beta chains were sequenced from one sample in a study of T cell responses to AZD1222 COVID-19 vaccine (dated by TCRdb to the early 2020s). Read against the paper, the sample's time point label means: sample from adult after SARS-CoV-2 infection, after symptom onset. Library creation used the immunoSEQ multiplex PCR assay. TCRdb mirrors the immuneACCESS table, restricted to in-frame sequences. Some clones are absent from its copies; in checked studies, under half trace to an unresolved V gene, and the reason for the others is unknown. Here the sample has over 110,000 clones; 85% to 95% occur a single time. 9.5% to 15% of the sample comes from the top ten. Source: peripheral blood, taken after recovery from COVID-19. The receptor set was obtained from an adult who had recovered from COVID-19.

This clone was counted a few times. This chain connects TRBV11-1 to TRBJ2-3, with 8 positions matching TRBD2. Germline assignment: CDR1 SGHAT and CDR2 FQDESV (reference sequence). This CDR3 comprises 16 residues. Unmatched junction bases numbered 9, after V lost 5 bases and J lost 2 bases. The CDR3 loop reads CASSLGEREFTDTQYF. Here the CDR3 DNA reads TGTGCCAGCAGCCTCGGGGAGCGGGAGTTCACAGATACGCAGTATTTT.

The chain has TRBV12-5 and TRBJ2-5; TRBD1 agrees at 9 bases. There are 15 residues in the CDR3. The V gene's germline CDR1 is LGHNT and CDR2 FRNRAP. V was clipped by 6 bases and J by 5 bases; unmatched bases: 10. The CDR3 loop reads CASGPSTGGRETQYF. For the CDR3, the DNA is TGTGCTAGTGGCCCCTCTACAGGGGGCCGGGAGACCCAGTACTTC.

The chain carries TRBV6-4 and TRBJ2-2; possibly TRBD1 for D (5 bases). CDR3 length: 14 amino acids. Germline lookup yields CDR1 MRHNA and CDR2 SNTAGT. V shed 5 bases and J shed 1 base, with 8 bases lying between them. The CDR3 spells CASSKTGNTGELFF. CDR3 nucleotides: TGTGCCAGCAGTAAAACAGGGAACACCGGGGAGCTGTTTTTT.

The CDR3 here is CASSPTREYYGYTF. CDR3 nucleotides: TGCGCCAGCAGCCCAACCCGGGAGTACTATGGCTACACCTTC. The chain employs TRBV10-2 and TRBJ1-2; D unclear. Trimming removed 6 bases from V and 3 bases from J, with 14 bases in between. Per the germline V gene, CDR1 is WSHSY and CDR2 is SAAADI. The CDR3 loop spans 14 amino acids.

The chain has TRBV25-1 and TRBJ2-1, with TRBD2 matching 7 bases. The CDR3 is 16 residues long. V lost 1 base to trimming and J lost 4 bases; unmatched junction nucleotides: 7. CDR1 MGHDK and CDR2 SYGVNS come from the germline V gene. The CDR3 protein is CASSEFMAGVYNEQFF. The CDR3, as DNA: TGTGCCAGCAGTGAATTCATGGCGGGAGTGTACAATGAGCAGTTCTTC.

The chain joins TRBV5-1 to TRBJ1-1; D may be TRBD1 (5 bases). This CDR3 has 15 residues. The germline gives CDR1 SGHRS, CDR2 YFSETQ. V dropped 4 bases and J dropped 5 bases, with 18 bases sitting between them. The CDR3 is CASSPGRVGGTEAFF. CDR3 in DNA: TGCGCCAGCAGCCCCGGTAGGGTGGGGGGAACTGAAGCTTTCTTT.

The CDR3 sequence: CASSIPQDFRSYNEQFF. In nucleotides, the CDR3 is TGTGCCAGTAGTATTCCCCAGGATTTTCGATCCTACAATGAGCAGTTCTTC. This chain joins TRBV19 and TRBJ2-1; no definite D call. Germline V lookup: CDR1 LNHDA, CDR2 SQIVND (reference sequence). The V and J ends lost 3 bases and 1 base respectively, with 16 bases between them. This CDR3 has 17 amino acids.

This clone occurred once. This chain joins TRBV4-1 and TRBJ2-7; D may be TRBD2 (6 bases). Trimming left V 0 bases short and J 6 bases short, with 18 bases between. The length of the CDR3 is 16 residues. Germline V lookup: CDR1 MGHRA, CDR2 YSYEKL. CDR3 coding DNA: TGCGCCAGCAGCCAAGACGATCACGGGAGACGTGGCGAGCAGTACTTC. Its protein product is CASSQDDHGRRGEQYF.

The J gene is TRBJ2-7, the V gene TRBV20-1; D gene unclear. The CDR3 covers 11 residues. Deletions cut 8 bases from V and 3 bases from J, with 11 bases between. Germline V CDR1 and CDR2: DFQATT, SNEGSKA (reference sequence). In nucleotides, the CDR3 is TGCAGTACAAAGGCGGACTACGAGCAGTACTTC. Its protein is CSTKADYEQYF.

This clone occurred a few times. This chain links TRBV19 with TRBJ1-5, with a weak D call TRBD1 (6 bases). Germline CDR1 is LNHDA and CDR2 is SQIVND (reference sequence). Trimming pared 4 bases from V and 3 bases from J, leaving 25 bases between. The CDR3 has 19 residues. The CDR3 DNA reads TGTGCCAGTAGTAAACCGGAAATTTCCGGGGGGCGAATCAATCAGCCCCAGCATTTT. It encodes CASSKPEISGGRINQPQHF.

The chain joins TRBV28 to TRBJ1-5, with a tentative D call TRBD1 (6 bases). The CDR3 covers 16 residues. V lost 1 base and J 11 bases, leaving 21 bases between the germline ends. From germline, CDR1 is MDHEN and CDR2 SYDVKM. As DNA, the CDR3 is TGTGCCAGCAGTTTATCCTACAGGGCTCAGCGATCAGCCCAGCATTTT. Residues: CASSLSYRAQRSAQHF.

V gene TRBV19 combines with J gene TRBJ2-7; 9 bases match TRBD2. This CDR3 has 13 amino acids. Per the germline V gene, CDR1 is LNHDA and CDR2 is SQIVND (reference sequence). Trimming removed 9 bases from V and 3 bases from J; junction bases left unmatched: 6. This chain's CDR3 is CARPTSGFYEQYF. The CDR3 DNA sequence: TGTGCCAGACCGACTAGCGGCTTCTACGAGCAGTACTTC.

This rearrangement joins TRBV3-1 (or the pseudogene TRBV3-2) to TRBJ2-3; 8 nucleotides agree with TRBD2. Per germline, CDR1 LGHDT and CDR2 YNNKEL (reference sequence). There are 17 residues in the CDR3. The V gene end was trimmed by 1 base and the J gene end by 0 bases; junction bases not matched to a gene: 6. CDR3 DNA: TGTGCCAGCAGCCAAGCGGGAGGGCCGGCTAGCACAGATACGCAGTATTTT. This sequence encodes CASSQAGGPASTDTQYF.

CDR3 residues: CATSGLAENNEQFF. In DNA form, the CDR3 reads TGTGCCACCAGTGGCCTAGCGGAAAACAATGAGCAGTTCTTC. V is TRBV24-1 and J is TRBJ2-1; TRBD2 matches 7 bases. Germline V gene sequence: CDR1 KGHDR, CDR2 SFDVKD. The CDR3 sequence is 14 residues long. Germline trimming cut 5 bases from V and 5 bases from J; bases unmatched to any gene: 5.